The sequence of this T cell receptor (beta chain) was determined in a study of CD8+CD57+ T cells in acquired aplastic anemia. V lost 1 base and J lost 0, with 12 bases in between. In germline, CDR1 is DFQATT, CDR2 SNEGSKA (reference sequence). The CDR3 covers 16 residues. Genomic DNA, the template, was used for profiling of the TCR beta VDJ and CDR3. Via MiXCR, TCRdb re-called the reads, giving one row per CDR3 protein. The sample carries about 220,000 distinct CDR3 sequences, almost 35% recorded once. The gene calls are TRBV20-1 and TRBJ2-2; D gene uncertain. The sequence was obtained from a human donor in good health, serving as a control. The specimen sequenced was sorted CD4+, CD8+, or CD8+CD57+ T cells (not recorded which) from PBMCs. The CDR3 nucleotides read TGCAGTGCTAGAGGAGCTACACAACCGAACACCGGGGAGCTGTTTTTT. It translates to CSARGATQPNTGELFF.